This TCR beta chain was sequenced for a study of OX40 agonist ivuxolimab in advanced cancers. About the investigation overall: The costimulatory receptor OX40 (CD134) was targeted by ivuxolimab, a fully human IgG2 agonistic monoclonal antibody. Intravenous ivuxolimab was administered to patients every 2 weeks at six dose levels: 0.01, 0.1, 0.3, 1.5, 3 and 10 mg/kg. Of the 50 to 55 dose-escalation patients, hepatocellular carcinoma was present in about 20, melanoma in approximately 15, renal cell carcinoma in 9 and head and neck cancer in 9. In the dose-escalation cohort, around four fifths of patients were male, and the mean age was around 60 years, with a range of roughly 23 to 85. Prior anti-PD-1, anti-PD-L1 or anti-CTLA-4 therapy was permitted, and checkpoint inhibitors had been received by about 44% of dose-escalation patients. Partial responses occurred in three dose-escalation patients, of whom one had hepatocellular carcinoma and two had cutaneous melanoma. Peripheral TCRbeta sequencing was intended to test whether TCR sequence diversity was altered and clonal T-cell expansion was caused by ivuxolimab. The paper describes the monotherapy dose-escalation part (N of about 47 patients) of the phase I trial of ivuxolimab.

Patients with autoimmune disease history or receiving systemic immunosuppression were excluded from the trial. In every dose cohort, peripheral blood was drawn for TCR sequencing at baseline, cycle 4 day 1, and cycle 7 day 1. The samples were drawn from a first-in-human, open-label, multicenter phase I dose-escalation trial of ivuxolimab. Adults with locally advanced or metastatic melanoma, renal cell carcinoma, hepatocellular carcinoma or head and neck squamous cell carcinoma were enrolled in the trial. CD4+ and CD8+ T cells were sorted separately from peripheral blood before TCR sequencing. The paper's findings and limits, for the study overall: After ivuxolimab, CD8+ T cells had more expanded clones than CD4+ T cells on average. Low levels of normalized T-cell clonal expansion were also seen in some patients who did not respond. Which antigens the clonally expanded peripheral T cells were specific for was not determined. At doses from 0.1 to 3.0 mg/kg, clonal expansion was seen in both CD4+ and CD8+ blood T cells between baseline and week 6. In partial responders in the 0.1-3.0 mg/kg groups, normalized peripheral clonal expansion was found to be among the lowest, especially among CD8+ T cells.

There are 15 amino acids in the CDR3, from cysteine to phenylalanine inclusive. Solely the CDR3 DNA is kept, with 45 bases framed from the first base. CDR1 and CDR2 are drawn from the germline V gene: SGHNT, YENEEA. Trimming removed 6 bases from V and 0 bases from J, leaving 11 bases between the germline ends. For sequencing of the TCRbeta CDR3 region, genomic DNA was extracted from the sorted cells. TCRbeta CDR3 regions were sequenced using the immunoSEQ Assay. Here the immuneACCESS table is served through TCRdb, limited to in-frame sequences with V and J called. Missing clones are a known gap in these copies; in checked studies unresolved V genes cover under half, and the rest lacks a known reason. The sample table records around 56,000 clones; 70% to 80% of these occur just once. The ten largest account for roughly 1.1% of the sample. A single count supports this clone. Which antigen it targets is not known. There are no base qualities to consult, and no much larger clone falls within one base.

Sequencing used CD4+ or CD8+ T cells sorted from blood, obtained in a trial of the OX40 agonist ivuxolimab. Recombination connected TRBV11-3 to TRBJ2-2; no confident D gene assignment can be made. The receptor was isolated from an adult with an advanced solid tumor such as melanoma, head and neck, liver or kidney cancer. In nucleotides, the sequence is TGTGCCAGCAGGGTGGCCGCCGCGAACACCGGGGAGCTGTTTTTT. Translated, it gives CASRVAAANTGELFF.